This T cell receptor beta chain was found in a study of monozygotic twins with inflammatory bowel disease. Regarding the study as a whole: Inverse Simpson values showed less TCRbeta diversity in IBD patients than in their healthy co-twins.

The authors ran two nested PCRs of approximately 16 and 10 cycles on TCRalpha and TCRbeta cDNA. TCRdb re-called the 5' RACE reads and catalogs CDR3 proteins one per entry, DNA excluded. The table lists 350,000 to 500,000 distinct CDR3 sequences. Germline CDR1 is MGHRA and CDR2 is YSYEKL. The CDR3 is 13 residues long. On this clonotype: Its antigen is unidentified.

The clonotype was recovered from a human donor with ulcerative colitis or Crohn's disease, or a healthy co-twin of an affected twin (not recorded which). Sequencing input: blood. The V gene is TRBV4-1, the J gene TRBJ2-7; TCRdb indicates TRBD1, and absent DNA this call remains unverified. This CDR3 reads CASSRDGAYEQYF.